Given below is one T cell receptor beta chain in context. Its antigen is currently unknown. The entry originates in a study of regulatory T cells in long-lasting Graves disease. Whole-study findings and limits: Relative to new patients (approximately 1,000), persistent patients exhibited greater sharing of public clonotypes (about 3,000). There were preferences for TRBV28, TRBJ1-2 and TRBJ2-5 in persistent disease.

Arm-PCR of CDR3 regions with iRepertoire HTBI primers generated TCR beta libraries. TCRdb fed the multiplex PCR reads into MiXCR, producing one record per CDR3 protein. The data contain around 450,000 distinct CDR3 sequences, 20% to 25% of them singletons. The CDR3 is 14 residues long. Germline V CDR1 and CDR2: MDHEN, SYDVKM. Germline trimming cut 5 bases from V and 7 bases from J; bases unmatched to any gene: 7. Documented time point: persistent/refractory GD, antithyroid drugs over 5 years with positive TRAb. The TCR library was made from RNA extracted from PBMCs. EDTA tubes were used for drawing 8.5 to 9.5 milliliters of peripheral blood.

The receptor was derived from a female donor with Graves disease. The specimen comprised peripheral blood mononuclear cells (PBMCs), sampled when the disease was refractory, from a patient treated with antithyroid drugs. The chain is built from TRBV28 and TRBJ2-2, with TRBD1 identical over 7 bases. The CDR3 loop reads CASSLKGAGGELFF. The CDR3 DNA is TGTGCCAGCAGTCTTAAGGGGGCTGGCGGGGAGCTGTTTTTT.